The 7 T cell receptor beta chains reported below all come from one sample, sequenced in a study of blood T cells in healthy people across ages. The authors ran a second PCR of roughly 6 to 12 cycles using a sample-barcoded 5' primer and a J-beta primer mix. From the 5' RACE reads, TCRdb called clonotypes with MiXCR, one entry per CDR3 protein. The sample shows 700,000 to 950,000 distinct CDR3 sequences, nearly 60% of them seen only once. Input material: blood. The source is a man aged 25-40 years in good health.

CDR3 nucleotides: TGCGCCAGCAGCTTGACCGGACGGGGGAGTAACACTGAAGCTTTCTTT. It yields the protein CASSLTGRGSNTEAFF. The chain is built from TRBV5-1 and TRBJ1-1; D perhaps matches TRBD1 (5 bases). This CDR3 contains 16 residues. Germline V gene lookup returns CDR1 SGHRS and CDR2 YFSETQ. Between the trimmed V and J ends, which lost 1 base and 2 bases, there was a span of 15 bases.

This chain links TRBV29-1 with TRBJ1-1; maybe TRBD1 (6 bases). Trimming stripped 7 bases from V and 6 bases from J, with 12 bases between. There are 11 residues in the CDR3. The germline V gene has CDR1 SQVTM and CDR2 ANQGSEA. The CDR3 DNA reads TGCAGCGGCGGACAGTCTTCTGAAGCTTTCTTT. Translation gives CSGGQSSEAFF. The full variable domain, completed using reference TRBV29-1 and TRBJ1-1, is SAVISQKPSRDICQRGTSLTIQCQVDSQVTMMFWYRQQPGQSLTLIATANQGSEATYESGFVIDKFPISRPNLTFSTLTVSNMSPEDSSIYLCSGGQSSEAFFGQGTRLTVV.

This clonotype came up a few times. The rearrangement joins TRBV20-1 to TRBJ2-7; the D call may be TRBD1 or TRBD2 (5 bases each). The CDR3 loop spans 12 amino acids. Trimming cost V 0 bases and J 5 bases, with 8 bases left between them. CDR1 is DFQATT and CDR2 is SNEGSKA in the germline V gene (reference sequence). CDR3 sequence reads: CSARDEGHEQYF. CDR3 DNA sequence: TGCAGTGCTAGAGATGAGGGGCACGAGCAGTACTTC.

V and J are TRBV27 and TRBJ2-1, with D possibly being TRBD1 (6 bases). Trimming took off 5 bases at V and 3 bases at J, with 20 bases between the two ends. The CDR3 spans 17 residues. Germline lookup yields CDR1 MNHEY and CDR2 SMNVEV (reference sequence). The CDR3 DNA follows: TGTGCCAGCAGTCCTCGCCCGGACAGTGTATTCTACAATGAGCAGTTCTTC. It encodes CASSPRPDSVFYNEQFF.

The chain uses TRBV10-3 and TRBJ2-1; TRBD2 matches 11 bases. This CDR3 spans 17 amino acids. Looked up from germline, CDR1 is ENHRY and CDR2 is SYGVKD. V lost 6 bases to trimming and J lost 3 bases; unmatched junction nucleotides: 10. In nucleotides, the CDR3 is TGTGCCATCAGAAGCTCCGGGACTAGCGGTTACTACAATGAGCAGTTCTTC. Translating gives CAIRSSGTSGYYNEQFF.

The sample holds a few counts of this clonotype. This rearrangement joins TRBV24-1 to TRBJ2-5, with 8 bases that match TRBD1. V shed 2 bases, J shed 5 bases, and the junction held 6 bases outside the gene matches. The CDR3 contains 15 residues. Germline V gene sequence: CDR1 KGHDR, CDR2 SFDVKD. CDR3 in DNA: TGTGCCACCAGTGATTCGACAGGGGTCTGGGAGACCCAGTACTTC. The encoded protein is CATSDSTGVWETQYF.

This clonotype was detected a few times. V usage is TRBV6-5 and J usage is TRBJ2-3; tentatively, D is TRBD1 or TRBD2 (5 bases each). The CDR3 sequence is 15 residues long. Germline assignment: CDR1 MNHEY and CDR2 SVGAGI. Trimming shortened V by 8 bases and J by 0 bases, and 15 bases separated the two germline ends. This CDR3 reads CASATGTRSTDTQYF. The CDR3 DNA sequence: TGTGCCAGCGCTACCGGGACCCGGAGCACAGATACGCAGTATTTT.